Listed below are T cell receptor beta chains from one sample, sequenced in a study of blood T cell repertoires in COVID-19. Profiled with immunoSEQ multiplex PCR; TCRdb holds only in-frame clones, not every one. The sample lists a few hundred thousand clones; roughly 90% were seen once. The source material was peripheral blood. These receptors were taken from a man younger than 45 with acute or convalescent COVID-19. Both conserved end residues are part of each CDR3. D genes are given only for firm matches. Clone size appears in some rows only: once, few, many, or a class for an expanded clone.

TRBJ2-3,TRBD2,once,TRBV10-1,TGCGCCAGCAGTGAGGTTGCGGGAGCTACGCAGTATTTT,CASSEVAGATQYF
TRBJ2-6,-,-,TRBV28,TGTGCCAGCAGCTCGCCTGGGAGCTCTGGGGCCAACGTCCTGACTTTC,CASSSPGSSGANVLTF
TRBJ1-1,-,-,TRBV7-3,TGTGCCTCCGGGTTGGGAGGGGACACTGAAGCTTTCTTT,CASGLGGDTEAFF
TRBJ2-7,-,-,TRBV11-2,TGTGCCAGCAGCTTAGATGGGCCCGAACTTTCCTGGGAGCAGTACTTC,CASSLDGPELSWEQYF
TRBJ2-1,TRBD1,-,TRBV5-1,TGCGCCAGCAGCTTGGACCGGGACAGGGGGAACAATGAGCAGTTCTTC,CASSLDRDRGNNEQFF
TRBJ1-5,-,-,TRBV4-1,TGCGCCAGCAGCCAAGGGCAGGGGAGCAATCAGCCCCAGCATTTT,CASSQGQGSNQPQHF
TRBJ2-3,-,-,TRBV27,TGTGCCAGCAGATCGGAGAGCACAGATACGCAGTATTTT,CASRSESTDTQYF
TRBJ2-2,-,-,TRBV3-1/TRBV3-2,TGTGCCAGCAGCCAAGTCATGGGGGAGCTGTTTTTT,CASSQVMGELFF
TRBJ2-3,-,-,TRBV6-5,TGTGCCAGCAGTTACTCGCTCAGCGCAGATACGCAGTATTTT,CASSYSLSADTQYF
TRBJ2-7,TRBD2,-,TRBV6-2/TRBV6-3,TGTGCCAGCAGTTACCTAGCGGGAGTCTACGAGCAGTACTTC,CASSYLAGVYEQYF
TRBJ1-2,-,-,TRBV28,TGTGCCAGCAGTTGGGTGACAGTGAGTGGCTACACCTTC,CASSWVTVSGYTF
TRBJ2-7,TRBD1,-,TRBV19,TGTGCCAGTGGGGACAGAGACTACGAGCAGTACTTC,CASGDRDYEQYF
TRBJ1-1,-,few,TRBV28,TGTGCCAGCAGTCCGTTAACAGGGAGTAGAACTGAAGCTTTCTTT,CASSPLTGSRTEAFF
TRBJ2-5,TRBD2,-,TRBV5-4,TGTGCCAGCAGCCCCGGACTAGCGGAGACCCAGTACTTC,CASSPGLAETQYF
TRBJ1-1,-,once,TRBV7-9,TGTGCCAGCAGAAAAACAGCGAACACTGAAGCTTTCTTT,CASRKTANTEAFF
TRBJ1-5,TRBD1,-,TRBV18,TGTGCCAGCACGACAGGGGGCTTGCGTCAGCCCCAGCATTTT,CASTTGGLRQPQHF
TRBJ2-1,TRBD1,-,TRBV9,TGTGCCAGCAGTATCGATACAGGGGTAATGAATGAGCAGTTCTTC,CASSIDTGVMNEQFF
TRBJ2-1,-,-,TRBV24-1,TGTGCCACCAGTGATCATATTACTAGCCCGAACTACAATGAGCAGTTCTTC,CATSDHITSPNYNEQFF
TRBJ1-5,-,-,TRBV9,TGTGCCACCGTGGACGGGACTCATAGCAATCAGCCCCAGCATTTT,CATVDGTHSNQPQHF
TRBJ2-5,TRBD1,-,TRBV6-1,TGTGCCAGCAGTGAAATGACAGGGGGACAAGAGACCCAGTACTTC,CASSEMTGGQETQYF
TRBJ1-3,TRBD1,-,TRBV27,TGTGCCAGCAGATTACAGGGGACTGGAAACACCATATATTTT,CASRLQGTGNTIYF
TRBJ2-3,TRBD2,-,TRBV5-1,TGCGCCAGCAGTCACCGGACTAGCGGGAGTACAGATACGCAGTATTTT,CASSHRTSGSTDTQYF
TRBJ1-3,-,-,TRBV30,TGTGCCTGGAGTGTTGGGGGCCTAAACAGTAACGAAAATTTT,CAWSVGGLNSNENF
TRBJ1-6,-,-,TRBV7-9,TGTGCCAGCAGCCATGGGTCAGGCCGTTGGAATTCACCCCTCCACTTT,CASSHGSGRWNSPLHF
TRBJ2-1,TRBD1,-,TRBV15,TGTGCCACCAGCCCCCACAGGGGGCAAGGGCAGTTCTTC,CATSPHRGQGQFF
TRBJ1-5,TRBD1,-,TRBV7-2,TGTGCCAGCAGCCGGGGACAGCATAGCAATCAGCCCCAGCATTTT,CASSRGQHSNQPQHF
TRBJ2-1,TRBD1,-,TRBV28,TGTGCCAGCGCCAGGGACAGGGGTTTCGATGAGCAGTTCTTC,CASARDRGFDEQFF
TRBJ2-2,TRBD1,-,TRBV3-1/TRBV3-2,TGTGCCAGCAGCCAAAGGGACAGGGAAAGCGGGGAGCTGTTTTTT,CASSQRDRESGELFF
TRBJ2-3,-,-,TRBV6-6,TGTGCCAGCTCCGAACTGAGCACAGATACGCAGTATTTT,CASSELSTDTQYF
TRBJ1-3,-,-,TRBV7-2,TGTGCCAGCAGCTTATGGGGGGGGGCTGGAAACACCATATATTTT,CASSLWGGAGNTIYF
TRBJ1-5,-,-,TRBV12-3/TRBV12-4,TGTGCCAGCAGGTATCAGGGGCATCAGCCCCAGCATTTT,CASRYQGHQPQHF
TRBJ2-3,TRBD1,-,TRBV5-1,TGCGCCAGCAGCGACATACGCCCGGACAGGGGGCCGCAGTATTTT,CASSDIRPDRGPQYF
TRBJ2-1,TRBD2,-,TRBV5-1,TGCGCCAGCAGCTTGCTTTCTAGCGGGAGGGGAGGTAGTGAGCAGTTCTTC,CASSLLSSGRGGSEQFF
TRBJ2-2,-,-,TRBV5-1,TGCGCCAGCAGCTTGGCCGGGTTTAGCGGGGAGCTGTTTTTT,CASSLAGFSGELFF
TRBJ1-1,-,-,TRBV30,TGTGCCTGGAACCAGGTGAGAAACACTGAAGCTTTCTTT,CAWNQVRNTEAFF
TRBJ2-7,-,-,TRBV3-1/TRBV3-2,TGTGCCAGCAGCCATAGGACTGGCTACGAGCAGTACTTC,CASSHRTGYEQYF
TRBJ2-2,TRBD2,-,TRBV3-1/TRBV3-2,TGTGCCAGCAGCCTGACTAGCGGGGGCACCGGGGAGCTGTTTTTT,CASSLTSGGTGELFF
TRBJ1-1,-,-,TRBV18,TGTGCCAGCTCACTTGAAACCAGTGACACTGAAGCTTTCTTT,CASSLETSDTEAFF
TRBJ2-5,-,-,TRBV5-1,TGCGCCAGCAACCATGGGGGGAGGAGGAAAGAGACCCAGTACTTC,CASNHGGRRKETQYF
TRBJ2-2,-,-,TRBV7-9,TGTGCCAGCAGTTTAAATACGCAGGGTCCCCCCGGGGAGCTGTTTTTT,CASSLNTQGPPGELFF
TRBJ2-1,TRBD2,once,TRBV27,TGTGCCAGGAACACCGGGACTAGCGAGAATGAGCAGTTCTTC,CARNTGTSENEQFF
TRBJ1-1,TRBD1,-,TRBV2,TGTGCCACCAGGGGACAGGACACTGAAGCTTTCTTT,CATRGQDTEAFF
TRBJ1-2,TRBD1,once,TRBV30,TGTGCCTGGAGTAAAGGACAGGTTACTCACTATGGCTACACCTTC,CAWSKGQVTHYGYTF
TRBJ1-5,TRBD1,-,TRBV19,TGTGCCAGTAGTATTAGTACAGGGGTATACCAGCCCCAGCATTTT,CASSISTGVYQPQHF
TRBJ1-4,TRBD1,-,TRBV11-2,TGTGCCAGCAGCGCTGACAGGGCGGCTAATGAAAAACTGTTTTTT,CASSADRAANEKLFF
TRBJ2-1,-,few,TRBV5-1,TGCGCCAGCAGCTTGGATATGAATGAGCAGTTCTTC,CASSLDMNEQFF
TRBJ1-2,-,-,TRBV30,TGTGCCTGGATCGCCGGTGCGGGGGCGCATGGCTACACCTTC,CAWIAGAGAHGYTF
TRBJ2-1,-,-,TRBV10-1,TGCGCCAGCAGTGAGTCAGTGGGCGGGGGCTCCCGGCAGTTCTTC,CASSESVGGGSRQFF
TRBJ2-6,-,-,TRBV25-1,TGTGCCAGCAGTGAATTAGCACCCAGATCGTCTGGGGCCAACGTCCTGACTTTC,CASSELAPRSSGANVLTF
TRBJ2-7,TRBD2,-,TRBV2,TGTGCCAGCACTGAGCGGGAGGGCCAGACCGAGCAGTACTTC,CASTEREGQTEQYF
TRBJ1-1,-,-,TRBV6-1,TGTGCCAGCAGTGATTGGGGAGCAGGCACTGAAGCTTTCTTT,CASSDWGAGTEAFF
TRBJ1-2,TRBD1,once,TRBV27,TGTGCCACCCGACCGACAGGGTCATTTGGCTACACCTTC,CATRPTGSFGYTF
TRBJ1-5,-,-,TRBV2,TGTGCCAGCAGTTGGGGGGGTCAGCCCCAGCATTTT,CASSWGGQPQHF